The source of this TCR beta chain is a study of shared clonotypes between healthy human individuals. Turning to the study itself: For every donor, three CD4 naive, three CD4 memory, two CD8 naive and one CD8 memory plates were used. General study points: The sharing of 5% to 5.5% of naive CD4 clonotypes was seen across a handful of donors. Rarefaction curves obtained for sorted subsets showed sequencing incomplete despite large depth. Lower generation probabilities were found for non-shared clonotypes than for those shared by all four donors.

The sample holds a few counts of this clone. Its antigen is as yet unknown. The table came from immunoSEQ multiplex PCR; TCRdb's copy has only in-frame clones and leaves some out. The sample yields around 690,000 clones, around 91% seen once. CDR3 length: 15 residues. Germline V gene data show CDR1 as MDHEN and CDR2 as SYDVKM. Deletions cut 7 bases from V and 2 bases from J, with 15 bases between. The gene calls are TRBV28 and TRBJ1-5; unclear D gene. Sequencing was carried out using memory CD8+ T cells from PBMCs. The subset is: CD45RO+ cells pooled with CCR7-negative TemRA cells. This sequence was found in a man aged 18 to 29 in good health. Some clones in this sample may be carry-over from other donors' samples. The CDR3: CASTPHWTGNQPQHF. The CDR3 nucleotides read TGTGCCAGCACGCCCCATTGGACGGGCAATCAGCCCCAGCATTTT.